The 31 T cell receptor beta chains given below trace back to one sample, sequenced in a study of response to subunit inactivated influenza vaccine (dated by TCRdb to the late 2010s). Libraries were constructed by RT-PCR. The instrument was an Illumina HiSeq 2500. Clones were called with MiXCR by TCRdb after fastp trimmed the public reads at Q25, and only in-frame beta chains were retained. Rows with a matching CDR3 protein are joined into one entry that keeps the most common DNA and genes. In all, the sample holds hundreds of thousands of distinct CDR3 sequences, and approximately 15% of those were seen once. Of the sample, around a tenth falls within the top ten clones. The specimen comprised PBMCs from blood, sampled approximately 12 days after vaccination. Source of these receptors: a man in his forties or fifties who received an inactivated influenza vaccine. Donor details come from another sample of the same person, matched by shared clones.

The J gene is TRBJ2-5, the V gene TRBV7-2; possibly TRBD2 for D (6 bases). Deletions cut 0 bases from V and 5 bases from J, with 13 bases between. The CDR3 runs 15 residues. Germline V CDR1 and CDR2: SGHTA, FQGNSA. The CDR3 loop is CASSLAGGVEETQYF. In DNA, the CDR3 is TGTGCCAGCAGCTTAGCGGGGGGTGTCGAGGAGACCCAGTACTTC.

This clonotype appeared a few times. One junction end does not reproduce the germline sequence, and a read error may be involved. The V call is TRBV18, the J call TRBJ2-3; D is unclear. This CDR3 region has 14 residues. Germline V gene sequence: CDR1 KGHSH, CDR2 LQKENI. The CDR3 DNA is TGTGCCAGCTCGCCACTTCCCGTCACAGATACGCAGTATTTT. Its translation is CASSPLPVTDTQYF.

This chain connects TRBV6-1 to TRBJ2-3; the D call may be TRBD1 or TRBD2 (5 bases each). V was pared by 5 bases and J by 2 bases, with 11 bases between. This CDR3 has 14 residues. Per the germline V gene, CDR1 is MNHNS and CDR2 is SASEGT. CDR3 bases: TGTGCCAGCAGTACGGGACGGTACACAGATACGCAGTATTTT. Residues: CASSTGRYTDTQYF.

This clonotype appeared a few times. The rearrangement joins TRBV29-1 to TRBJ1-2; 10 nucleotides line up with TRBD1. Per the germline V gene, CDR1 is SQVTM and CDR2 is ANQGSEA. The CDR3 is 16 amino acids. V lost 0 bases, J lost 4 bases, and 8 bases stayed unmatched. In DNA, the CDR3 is TGCAGCGTTGAAGATAGGTGGGACAGGGGTCCCTATGGCTACACCTTC. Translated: CSVEDRWDRGPYGYTF.

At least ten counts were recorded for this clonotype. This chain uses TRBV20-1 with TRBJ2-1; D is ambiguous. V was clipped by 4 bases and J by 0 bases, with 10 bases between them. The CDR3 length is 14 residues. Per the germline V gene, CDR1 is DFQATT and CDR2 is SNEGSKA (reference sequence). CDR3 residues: CSATTVSSYNEQFF. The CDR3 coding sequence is TGCAGTGCTACCACCGTAAGCTCCTACAATGAGCAGTTCTTC.

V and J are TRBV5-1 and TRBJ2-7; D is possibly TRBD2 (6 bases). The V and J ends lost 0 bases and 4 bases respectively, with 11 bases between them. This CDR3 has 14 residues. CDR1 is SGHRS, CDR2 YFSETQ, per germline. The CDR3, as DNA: TGCGCCAGCAGCTTGGAGCTTAGCGGTTACGAGCAGTACTTC. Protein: CASSLELSGYEQYF. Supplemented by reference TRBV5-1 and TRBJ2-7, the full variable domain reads KAGVTQTPRYLIKTRGQQVTLSCSPISGHRSVSWYQQTPGQGLQFLFEYFSETQRNKGNFPGRFSGRQFSNSRSEMNVSTLELGDSALYLCASSLELSGYEQYFGPGTRLTVT.

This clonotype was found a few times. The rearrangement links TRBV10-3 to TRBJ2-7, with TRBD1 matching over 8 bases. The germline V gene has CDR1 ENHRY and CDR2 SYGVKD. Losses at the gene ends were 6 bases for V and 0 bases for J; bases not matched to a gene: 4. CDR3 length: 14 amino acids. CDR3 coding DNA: TGTGCCATCAGGGGACAGGAGAGCTCCTACGAGCAGTACTTC. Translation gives CAIRGQESSYEQYF.

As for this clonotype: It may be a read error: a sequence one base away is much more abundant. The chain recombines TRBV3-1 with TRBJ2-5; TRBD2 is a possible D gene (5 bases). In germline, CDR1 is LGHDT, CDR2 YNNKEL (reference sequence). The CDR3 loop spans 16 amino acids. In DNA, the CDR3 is TGTGCCAGCAGCCAAAACGAGGGCGGGTACCATGAGACCCAGTACTTC. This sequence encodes CASSQNEGGYHETQYF.

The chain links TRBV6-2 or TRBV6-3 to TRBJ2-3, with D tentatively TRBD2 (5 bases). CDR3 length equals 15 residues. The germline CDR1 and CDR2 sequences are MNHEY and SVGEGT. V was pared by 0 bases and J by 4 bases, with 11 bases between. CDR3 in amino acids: CASSYSAGKPDTQYF. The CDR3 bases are TGTGCCAGCAGTTACTCCGCCGGGAAGCCAGATACGCAGTATTTT.

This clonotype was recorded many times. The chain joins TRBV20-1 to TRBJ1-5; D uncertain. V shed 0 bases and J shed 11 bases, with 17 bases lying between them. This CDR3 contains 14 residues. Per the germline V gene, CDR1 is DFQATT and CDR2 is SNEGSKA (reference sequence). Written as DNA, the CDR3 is TGCAGTGCTAGAGATCGGCCGGGAGGTGGATCCCAGCATTTT. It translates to CSARDRPGGGSQHF.

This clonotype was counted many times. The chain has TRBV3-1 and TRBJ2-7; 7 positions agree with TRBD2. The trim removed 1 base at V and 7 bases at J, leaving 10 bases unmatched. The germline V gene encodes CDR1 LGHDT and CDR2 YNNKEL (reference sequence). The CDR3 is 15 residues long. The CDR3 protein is CASSQVSSGIGEQYF. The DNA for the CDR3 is TGTGCCAGCAGCCAAGTTTCTAGCGGAATTGGTGAGCAGTACTTC.

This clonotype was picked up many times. CDR3 region: CASSLAPVGGDEQFF. The CDR3 region has the DNA TGTGCCAGCAGCTTAGCCCCGGTCGGTGGGGATGAGCAGTTCTTC. The chain combines TRBV7-8 with TRBJ2-1; D call uncertain. Trimming pared 0 bases from V and 8 bases from J, leaving 14 bases between. This CDR3 region has 15 residues. The germline gives CDR1 SGHVS, CDR2 FQNEAQ.

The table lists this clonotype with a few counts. CDR3 amino acids: CASSYQVSRQETQYF. Written as DNA, the CDR3 is TGTGCCAGCAGTTACCAAGTTAGCCGCCAAGAGACCCAGTACTTC. V usage is TRBV6-5 and J usage is TRBJ2-5; D remains unclear. The germline gives CDR1 MNHEY, CDR2 SVGAGI. The CDR3 sequence is 15 residues long. The V end was cut by 2 bases, the J end by 1 base, with 11 bases between.

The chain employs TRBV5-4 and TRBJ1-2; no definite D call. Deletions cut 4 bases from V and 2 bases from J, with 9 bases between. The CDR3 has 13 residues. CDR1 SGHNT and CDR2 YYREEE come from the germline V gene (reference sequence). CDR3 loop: CASSDEGNYGYTF. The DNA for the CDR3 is TGTGCCAGCAGCGATGAGGGAAACTATGGCTACACCTTC.

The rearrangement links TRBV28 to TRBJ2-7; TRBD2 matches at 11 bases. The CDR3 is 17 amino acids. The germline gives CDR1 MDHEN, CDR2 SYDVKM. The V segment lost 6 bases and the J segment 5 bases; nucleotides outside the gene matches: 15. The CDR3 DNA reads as TGTGCCAGCAGCGGTCCGAGGTTAGCGGGGGGGCTTGACGAGCAGTACTTC. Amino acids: CASSGPRLAGGLDEQYF.

In DNA, the CDR3 is TGCAGCGTTGCAGGGACAGGGTTCTACGAGCAGTACTTC. It is translated as CSVAGTGFYEQYF. V and J are TRBV29-1 and TRBJ2-7; 9 bases line up with TRBD1. The CDR3 is 13 amino acids. J was trimmed by 3 bases and V by 4 bases; bases with no gene match: 4. The germline V gene encodes CDR1 SQVTM and CDR2 ANQGSEA.

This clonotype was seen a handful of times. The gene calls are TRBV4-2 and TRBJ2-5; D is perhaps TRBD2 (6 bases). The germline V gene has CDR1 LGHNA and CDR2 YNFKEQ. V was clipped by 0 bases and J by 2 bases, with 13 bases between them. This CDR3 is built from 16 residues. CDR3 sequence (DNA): TGTGCCAGCAGCCAAGATCGCGCTAGCGCACAAGAGACCCAGTACTTC. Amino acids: CASSQDRASAQETQYF.

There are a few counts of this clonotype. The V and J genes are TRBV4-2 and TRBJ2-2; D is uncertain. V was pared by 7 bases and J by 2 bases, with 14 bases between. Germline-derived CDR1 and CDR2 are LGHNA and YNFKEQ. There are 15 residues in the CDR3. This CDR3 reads CASKPRDGNTGELFF. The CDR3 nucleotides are TGTGCCAGCAAGCCAAGAGATGGAAACACCGGGGAGCTGTTTTTT.

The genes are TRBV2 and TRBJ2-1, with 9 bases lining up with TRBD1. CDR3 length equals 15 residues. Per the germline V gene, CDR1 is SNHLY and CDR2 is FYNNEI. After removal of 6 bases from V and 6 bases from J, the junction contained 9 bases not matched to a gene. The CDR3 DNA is TGTGCCAGCAGCGCCGAGGGACAGGGAGGCAATGAGCAGTTCTTC. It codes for CASSAEGQGGNEQFF. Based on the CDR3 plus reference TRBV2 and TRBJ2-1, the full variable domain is EPEVTQTPSHQVTQMGQEVILRCVPISNHLYFYWYRQILGQKVEFLVSFYNNEISEKSEIFDDQFSVERPDGSNFTLKIRSTKLEDSAMYFCASSAEGQGGNEQFFGPGTRLTVL.

The CDR3 loop reads CASSEHSGGARNEQFF. Here the CDR3 DNA reads TGTGCCAGCAGTGAACATAGCGGGGGGGCTAGGAATGAGCAGTTCTTC. The gene calls are TRBV25-1 and TRBJ2-1; 11 bases are a match to TRBD2. Germline values: CDR1 MGHDK, CDR2 SYGVNS. Unmatched junction bases numbered 7, after V lost 2 bases and J lost 7 bases. The CDR3 runs to 16 residues. Variable domain in full (rest from reference TRBV25-1 and TRBJ2-1): EADIYQTPRYLVIGTGKKITLECSQTMGHDKMYWYQQDPGMELHLIHYSYGVNSTEKGDLSSESTVSRIRTEHFPLTLESARPSHTSQYLCASSEHSGGARNEQFFGPGTRLTVL.

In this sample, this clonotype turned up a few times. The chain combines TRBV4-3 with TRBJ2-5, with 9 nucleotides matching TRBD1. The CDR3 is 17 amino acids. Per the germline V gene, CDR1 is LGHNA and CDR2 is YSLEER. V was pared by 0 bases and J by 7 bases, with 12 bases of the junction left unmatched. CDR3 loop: CASSQDGFGTGLATQYF. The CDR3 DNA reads TGCGCCAGCAGCCAAGATGGGTTCGGGACAGGGCTAGCGACCCAGTACTTC.

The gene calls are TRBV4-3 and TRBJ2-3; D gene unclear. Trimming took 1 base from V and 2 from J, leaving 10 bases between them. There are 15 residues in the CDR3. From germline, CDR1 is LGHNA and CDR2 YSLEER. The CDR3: CASSQGLPLTDTQYF. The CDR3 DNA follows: TGCGCCAGCAGCCAAGGACTCCCTCTCACAGATACGCAGTATTTT.

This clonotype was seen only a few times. CDR3 coding DNA: TGTGCCAGCAGCCTAGAGGGACAAGACACTGAAGCTTTCTTT. It translates to CASSLEGQDTEAFF. J is TRBJ1-1 and V is TRBV7-2; D perhaps matches TRBD1 (6 bases). The ends were cut back, 5 bases at V and 3 bases at J, with 13 bases in the middle. Germline values: CDR1 SGHTA, CDR2 FQGNSA. The CDR3 sequence is 14 residues long.

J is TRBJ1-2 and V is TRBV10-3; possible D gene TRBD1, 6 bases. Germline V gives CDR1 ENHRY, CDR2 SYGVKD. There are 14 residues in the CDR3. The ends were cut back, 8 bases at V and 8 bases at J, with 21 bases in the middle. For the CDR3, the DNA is TGTGCCATCCTTGAATACCAGGGGCTGGACGGCTACACCTTC. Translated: CAILEYQGLDGYTF.

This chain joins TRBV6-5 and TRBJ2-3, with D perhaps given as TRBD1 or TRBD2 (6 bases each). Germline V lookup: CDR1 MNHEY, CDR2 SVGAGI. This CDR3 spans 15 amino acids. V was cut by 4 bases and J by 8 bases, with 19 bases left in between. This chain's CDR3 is CASSFRGGTYGTQYF. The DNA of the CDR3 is TGTGCCAGCAGTTTTCGTGGGGGGACATACGGTACGCAGTATTTT.

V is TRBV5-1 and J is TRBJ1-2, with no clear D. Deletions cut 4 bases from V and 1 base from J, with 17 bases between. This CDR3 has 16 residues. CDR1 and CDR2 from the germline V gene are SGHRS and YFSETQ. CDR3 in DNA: TGCGCCAGCAGCCCCGAGGCCGAGGGTGGTAACTATGGCTACACCTTC. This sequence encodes CASSPEAEGGNYGYTF.

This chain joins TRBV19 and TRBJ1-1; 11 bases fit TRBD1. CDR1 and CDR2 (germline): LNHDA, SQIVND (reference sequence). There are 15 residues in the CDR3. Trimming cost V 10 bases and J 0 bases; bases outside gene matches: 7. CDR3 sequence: CATKRTGGMNTEAFF. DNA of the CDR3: TGTGCCACTAAAAGGACAGGGGGCATGAACACTGAAGCTTTCTTT.

CDR3 in DNA: TGCGCCAGCAGGGTCCGGGACAGGGGCTCCTACGAGCAGTACTTC. Residues: CASRVRDRGSYEQYF. The rearrangement joins TRBV5-1 to TRBJ2-7, with 10 bases aligning to TRBD1. The CDR3 is made up of 15 amino acids. Germline V gene sequence: CDR1 SGHRS, CDR2 YFSETQ. The ends lost 5 bases at V and 0 bases at J; junction bases unmatched: 5. Together with reference TRBV5-1 and TRBJ2-7, the CDR3 gives the full variable domain: KAGVTQTPRYLIKTRGQQVTLSCSPISGHRSVSWYQQTPGQGLQFLFEYFSETQRNKGNFPGRFSGRQFSNSRSEMNVSTLELGDSALYLCASRVRDRGSYEQYFGPGTRLTVT.

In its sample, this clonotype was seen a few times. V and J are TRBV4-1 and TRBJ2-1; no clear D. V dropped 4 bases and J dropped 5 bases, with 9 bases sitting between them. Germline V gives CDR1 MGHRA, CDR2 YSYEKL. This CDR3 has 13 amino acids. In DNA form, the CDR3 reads TGCGCCAGCAGCCGATACGAGAACAATGAGCAGTTCTTC. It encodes CASSRYENNEQFF.

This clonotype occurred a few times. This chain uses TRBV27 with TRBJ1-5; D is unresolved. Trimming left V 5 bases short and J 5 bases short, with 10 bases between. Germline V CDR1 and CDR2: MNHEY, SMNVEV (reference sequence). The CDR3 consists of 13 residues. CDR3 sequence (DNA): TGTGCCAGCAGTCTCAATATGGATCAGCCCCAGCATTTT. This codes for CASSLNMDQPQHF.

The CDR3 DNA follows: TGTGCCAGCAGTTTCCTGTCAGGGCGGACTGAGACCCAGTACTTC. Its protein is CASSFLSGRTETQYF. The chain joins TRBV2 to TRBJ2-5; either TRBD1 or TRBD2 may supply D (5 bases each). The CDR3 is 15 residues long. Germline V gene lookup returns CDR1 SNHLY and CDR2 FYNNEI. Between the trimmed V and J ends, which lost 5 bases and 5 bases, there was a span of 18 bases.